This T cell receptor (beta chain) emerged from a study of beta chain features in type 1 diabetes. This clone was recorded a few times. What it recognizes is unknown. This CDR3 comprises 19 residues. Germline V gene sequence: CDR1 LGHNA, CDR2 YSLEER. J gave up 2 bases and V 2 bases, and 7 bases lay outside the gene matches. The authors took one heparinised blood draw, averaging about 120 mL, from each donor. The study's findings and limits: When Type 1 diabetes patients were examined, their TCRB CDR3s proved moderately but significantly shorter in all four CD4+ subsets. Shorter templates might be favored by PCR, and equally so in patients and in controls.

The study reverse transcribed the entire isolated RNA, so it sequenced expressed TCRB transcripts. The assay was immunoSEQ multiplex PCR, and TCRdb's table has in-frame clones only and misses some. The sample includes around 250,000 clones, roughly 13% of them seen just once. The source material was naive CD4+ T cells from blood. This chain links TRBV4-3 with TRBJ2-6; 12 positions agree with TRBD1. This receptor was taken from a woman between 40 and 50 years old in good health. The CDR3 sequence: CASSQPPGQGAAGANVLTF. CDR3 DNA sequence: TGCGCCAGCAGCCAACCTCCGGGACAGGGGGCCGCTGGGGCCAACGTCCTGACTTTC.